This T cell receptor (beta chain) was recovered during a study of shared clonotypes between healthy human individuals. Naive CD8 populations comprised CD45RO-negative cells positively selected for CCR7, excluding terminally differentiated effector memory CD45RA+ cells. It was roughly 190 ng DNA, around 33,000 T cell genomes, that sorted-subset replicate PCRs used. The protocol was immunoSEQ multiplex PCR, while the TCRdb copy is restricted to in-frame clones and leaves out a portion. The sample has around 2,100,000 clones; about 95% are singletons. The source is a man between 18 and 29 years old in good health. What was sequenced was naive CD8+ T cells sorted from blood.

The CDR3 DNA follows: TGTGCCTCGGGGAAACTAGCGGAGCCCCACAATGAGCAGTTCTTC. This gives the protein CASGKLAEPHNEQFF. The chain employs TRBV6-6 and TRBJ2-1; 8 nucleotides align to TRBD2. After removal of 11 bases from V and 5 bases from J, the junction contained 14 bases not matched to a gene. Germline values: CDR1 MNHNY, CDR2 SVGAGI (reference sequence). The CDR3 length is 15 residues.